This TCR beta chain comes out of a study of shared clonotypes between healthy human individuals. Libraries were prepared by immunoSEQ multiplex PCR; TCRdb keeps only in-frame clonotypes and omits some of them. Of around 2.1 million clones in the sample, approximately 94% were seen once. CD45RO-negative CD8 cells positively selected for CCR7 made up the naive population, which excluded terminally differentiated effector memory CD45RA+ cells. Trimming at V came to 4 bases and at J to 7 bases, leaving 8 bases not matched to a gene. The CDR3 runs to 15 residues. CDR1 and CDR2 (germline): SGHRS, YFSETQ. This clone has a handful of counts.

The TCR originated in a man between 18 and 29 years old in good health. Some clones in this sample may be carry-over from other donors' samples. Material: naive CD8+ T cells from PBMCs. V gene TRBV5-1 combines with J gene TRBJ1-1; 12 positions match TRBD1. The CDR3 protein is CASSGSGQGAIEAFF. Written as DNA, the CDR3 is TGCGCCAGCAGCGGATCGGGACAGGGGGCCATTGAAGCTTTCTTT. The complete variable domain, with remaining parts taken from reference TRBV5-1 and TRBJ1-1, reads KAGVTQTPRYLIKTRGQQVTLSCSPISGHRSVSWYQQTPGQGLQFLFEYFSETQRNKGNFPGRFSGRQFSNSRSEMNVSTLELGDSALYLCASSGSGQGAIEAFFGQGTRLTVV.